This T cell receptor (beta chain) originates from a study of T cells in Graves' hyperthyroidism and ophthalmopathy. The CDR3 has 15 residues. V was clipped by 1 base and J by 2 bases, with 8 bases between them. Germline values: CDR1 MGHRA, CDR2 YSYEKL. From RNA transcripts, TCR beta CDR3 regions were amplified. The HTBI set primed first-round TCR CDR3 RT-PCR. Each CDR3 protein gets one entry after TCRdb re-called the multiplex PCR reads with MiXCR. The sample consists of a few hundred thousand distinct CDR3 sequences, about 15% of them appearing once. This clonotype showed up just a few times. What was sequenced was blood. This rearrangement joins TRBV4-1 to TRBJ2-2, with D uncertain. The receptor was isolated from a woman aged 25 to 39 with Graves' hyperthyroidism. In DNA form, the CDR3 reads TGCGCCAGCAGCCAAGTGGCGCCAAACACCGGGGAGCTGTTTTTT. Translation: CASSQVAPNTGELFF.